This T cell receptor beta chain was sequenced during a study of cytomegalovirus exposure and HLA in healthy donors. Findings and caveats of the study: Through in vitro validation, three CMV-associated chains were shown to be specific for CMV antigens. Earlier analysis looked at TCR beta V segments, and most were productive about 87% or about 30% of the time. The study had only CMV serostatus as immune exposure information.

Germline loops: CDR1 SNHLY, CDR2 FYNNEI. V lost 6 bases, J lost 2 bases, and 13 bases lay in between. This CDR3 has 14 residues. A word on this clone: Its antigen is not identified.

The PCR made use of 60 Vbeta and 13 Jbeta primers. Sequencing used immunoSEQ multiplex PCR; TCRdb keeps in-frame clones, though not all of them. The sample gives approximately 110,000 clones, about 68% of which show up once; 3.8% is in the top ten. Sequencing was done on a sample of PBMCs. This sequence originates from a young man in good health and CMV-seropositive. The rearrangement joins TRBV2 to TRBJ1-1, with D perhaps matching TRBD1 (6 bases). CDR3 loop: CASRRGHSNTEAFF. CDR3 coding DNA: TGTGCCAGCAGGAGGGGACACTCTAACACTGAAGCTTTCTTT.